The 17 T cell receptor beta chains listed next were all sequenced from one sample in a study of identical twins. In TCRdb, the 5' RACE reads were re-called with MiXCR into one record per CDR3 protein. The sample records about 1.7 million distinct CDR3 sequences, around a third being singletons. Sequencing used cord blood. Receptors were obtained from a newborn girl in good health.

This sequence joins TRBV15 and TRBJ1-2; D not certain. The ends were cut back, 0 bases at V and 7 bases at J, with 12 bases in the middle. The CDR3 has 14 amino acids. Per the germline V gene, CDR1 is LNHNV and CDR2 is YYDKDF (reference sequence). The CDR3 DNA reads TGTGCCACCAGCAGAGATAGGGCAGGCGGTGGCTACACCTTC. It translates to CATSRDRAGGGYTF.

J is TRBJ1-4 and V is TRBV12-3 or TRBV12-4; D uncertain. V was cut by 7 bases and J by 8 bases, with 17 bases left in between. This CDR3 has 14 residues. The DNA of the CDR3 is TGTGCCAGCATTTTCGGACGAGGAAAGGAAAAACTGTTTTTT. Encoded protein: CASIFGRGKEKLFF.

This clonotype was detected only a few times. This chain uses TRBV7-9 with TRBJ2-7; 7 bases line up with TRBD1. Germline V gene sequence: CDR1 SEHNR, CDR2 FQNEAQ (reference sequence). The CDR3 consists of 14 residues. V trimming: 1 base; J trimming: 2 bases; junction bases outside the gene matches: 2. DNA for the CDR3: TGTGCCAGCAGCTTAGACGACAGGGCCTACGAGCAGTACTTC. Amino acids: CASSLDDRAYEQYF. Full variable domain (outside the CDR3, taken from reference TRBV7-9 and TRBJ2-7): DTGVSQNPRHKITKRGQNVTFRCDPISEHNRLYWYRQTLGQGPEFLTYFQNEAQLEKSRLLSDRFSAERPKGSFSTLEIQRTEQGDSAMYLCASSLDDRAYEQYFGPGTRLTVT.

The DNA of the CDR3 is TGTGCCAGCAGCTTAGTAGGGGGTGCACAGAACACTGAAGCTTTCTTT. This encodes CASSLVGGAQNTEAFF. This sequence joins TRBV7-9 and TRBJ1-1, with D maybe TRBD1 (6 bases). This CDR3 has 16 amino acids. Trimming shortened V by 1 base and J by 1 base, and 13 bases separated the two germline ends. Germline loops: CDR1 SEHNR, CDR2 FQNEAQ (reference sequence).

This clonotype was observed many times. The chain joins TRBV24-1 to TRBJ2-5; D remains ambiguous. V was pared by 3 bases and J by 2 bases, with 12 bases between. The CDR3 contains 15 residues. Germline-derived CDR1 and CDR2 are KGHDR and SFDVKD. In DNA form, the CDR3 reads TGTGCCACCAGTGATAGCCGGACGGCACAAGAGACCCAGTACTTC. Residues: CATSDSRTAQETQYF.

The V gene is TRBV21-1, the J gene TRBJ1-1; the D call of TRBD1 is as the table states it, not checked on the DNA. TRBV21-1 represents a pseudogene. There are 17 residues in the CDR3. Here the CDR3 reads CARAALGPGQVHTEAFF. The CDR3 DNA sequence: TGTGCCAGGGCGGCGTTGGGGCCCGGACAGGTGCACACTGAAGCTTTCTTT.

This clonotype was counted between two and nine times. The chain couples TRBV3-1 to TRBJ2-1; 8 nucleotides match TRBD1. Germline assignment: CDR1 LGHDT and CDR2 YNNKEL (reference sequence). The CDR3 has 13 residues. V lost 3 bases and J lost 5; bases outside the gene matches: 0. The CDR3 loop reads CASSHRGHNEQFF. The CDR3 coding sequence is TGTGCCAGCAGCCACAGGGGGCACAATGAGCAGTTCTTC.

The chain is built from TRBV5-1 and TRBJ2-3; 7 nucleotides match TRBD1. The V gene end was trimmed by 2 bases and the J gene end by 4 bases; junction bases not matched to a gene: 7. The germline V gene encodes CDR1 SGHRS and CDR2 YFSETQ. The CDR3 consists of 15 residues. This chain's CDR3 is CASSLNRDSPDTQYF. The CDR3 DNA follows: TGCGCCAGCAGCTTAAATCGGGACAGCCCAGATACGCAGTATTTT. The variable domain in full, completed from reference TRBV5-1 and TRBJ2-3, reads KAGVTQTPRYLIKTRGQQVTLSCSPISGHRSVSWYQQTPGQGLQFLFEYFSETQRNKGNFPGRFSGRQFSNSRSEMNVSTLELGDSALYLCASSLNRDSPDTQYFGPGTRLTVL.

This CDR3 reads CSVVGLDTQYF. CDR3 coding DNA: TGCAGCGTTGTGGGGCTGGATACGCAGTATTTT. The rearrangement uses TRBV29-1 and TRBJ2-3, with D maybe TRBD1 (5 bases). V dropped 4 bases and J dropped 6 bases, with 8 bases sitting between them. CDR1 and CDR2 (germline): SQVTM, ANQGSEA. This CDR3 spans 11 amino acids.

Note on this clonotype: Mismatch with germline at one junction end may stem from a read error. This chain uses TRBV7-7 with TRBJ2-5; D ambiguous. The CDR3 is 15 amino acids. CDR1 is SSHAT, CDR2 FNYEAQ, per germline (reference sequence). CDR3 in DNA: TGTGCTAGCAGCCGAGGTGGAAAAGTTCAAGAGACCCAGTACTTC. Protein: CASSRGGKVQETQYF.

This clonotype was seen a handful of times. The chain joins TRBV6-5 to TRBJ2-1, with D perhaps matching TRBD1 or TRBD2 (5 bases each). The V and J ends lost 7 bases and 0 bases respectively, with 13 bases between them. Germline assignment: CDR1 MNHEY and CDR2 SVGAGI. The CDR3 is made up of 15 amino acids. CDR3 bases: TGTGCCAGCACCATGGGACCTGCCTCCTACAATGAGCAGTTCTTC. Its translation: CASTMGPASYNEQFF.

This chain joins TRBV28 and TRBJ2-5; D not resolved. The V gene's germline CDR1 is MDHEN and CDR2 SYDVKM. The CDR3 runs to 12 residues. V was shortened by 5 bases and J by 11 bases, with 15 bases between the two germline ends. CDR3 sequence (DNA): TGTGCCAGCAGTGGTCCGTCGAACAAGCAGTACTTC. Its protein is CASSGPSNKQYF.

With respect to this clonotype: A junction end diverges from the germline sequence, so it may reflect a read error. CDR3 bases: TGTGCCAGCAGCTTAGTAGAAAGCACAGATATGCAGTATTTT. Protein: CASSLVESTDMQYF. The gene calls are TRBV7-2 and TRBJ2-3, with D uncertain. The CDR3 totals 14 residues. Germline V gene sequence: CDR1 SGHTA, CDR2 FQGNSA.

In its sample, this clonotype was seen a few times. This chain uses TRBV28 with TRBJ2-7, with 7 bases lining up with TRBD2. V dropped 4 bases and J dropped 2; count of bases not matched to a gene: 8. Germline CDR1 reads MDHEN; CDR2 reads SYDVKM. This CDR3 spans 15 amino acids. The DNA for the CDR3 is TGTGCCAGCAGTTCGATTGGCGGGAGTCCCTACGAGCAGTACTTC. Protein sequence: CASSSIGGSPYEQYF. Filled out from reference TRBV28 and TRBJ2-7, the complete variable domain reads DVKVTQSSRYLVKRTGEKVFLECVQDMDHENMFWYRQDPGLGLRLIYFSYDVKMKEKGDIPEGYSVSREKKERFSLILESASTNQTSMYLCASSSIGGSPYEQYFGPGTRLTVT.

This rearrangement joins TRBV19 to TRBJ1-1, with a weak D call TRBD1 (5 bases). This CDR3 has 14 residues. CDR1 and CDR2 from the germline V gene are LNHDA and SQIVND (reference sequence). The ends were cut back, 4 bases at V and 1 base at J, with 10 bases in the middle. CDR3 sequence: CASSTGIGNTEAFF. As DNA, the CDR3 is TGTGCCAGTAGTACAGGGATAGGGAACACTGAAGCTTTCTTT.

The sample holds a few counts of this clonotype. The chain couples TRBV6-1 to TRBJ1-1, with D perhaps matching TRBD1 (5 bases). The germline V and J ends were trimmed by 2 bases and 5 bases, with 33 bases remaining between them. CDR1 is MNHNS, CDR2 SASEGT, per germline. CDR3 size: 21 residues. As DNA, the CDR3 is TGTGCCAGCAGTGAAACCCCGAGCCTCCGAAAGGGACCCGACTCGGGGACTGAAGCTTTCTTT. Translating gives CASSETPSLRKGPDSGTEAFF.

The J gene is TRBJ2-4, the V gene TRBV14, with D possibly matching TRBD2 (5 bases). The CDR3 contains 11 residues. Trimming removed 5 bases from V and 13 bases from J, with 12 bases in between. The germline CDR1 and CDR2 sequences are SGHDN and FVKESK. For the CDR3, the DNA is TGTGCCAGCAGCACAACGGGGAAACAGTACTTC. Encoded protein: CASSTTGKQYF.